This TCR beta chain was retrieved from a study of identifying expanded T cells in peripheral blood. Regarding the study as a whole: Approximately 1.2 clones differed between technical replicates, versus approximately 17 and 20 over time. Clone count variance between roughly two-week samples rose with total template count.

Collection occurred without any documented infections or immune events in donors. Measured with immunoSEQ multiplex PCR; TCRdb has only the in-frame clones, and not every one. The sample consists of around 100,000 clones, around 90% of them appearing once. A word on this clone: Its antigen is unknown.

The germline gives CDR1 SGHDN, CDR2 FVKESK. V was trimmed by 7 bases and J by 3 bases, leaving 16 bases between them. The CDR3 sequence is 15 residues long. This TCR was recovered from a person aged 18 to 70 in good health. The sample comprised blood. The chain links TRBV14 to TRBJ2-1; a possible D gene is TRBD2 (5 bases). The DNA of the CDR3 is TGTGCCAGCACCAGCGAGGGCGGAGGCTACAATGAGCAGTTCTTC. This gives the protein CASTSEGGGYNEQFF.